The 5 T cell receptor beta chains in this list originate from one sample, sequenced in a study of blood T cell repertoires in COVID-19. Libraries were prepared by immunoSEQ multiplex PCR; TCRdb keeps only in-frame clonotypes and omits some of them. The table records some 200,000 clones, 80% to 85% of them present only once. Sequenced sample: PBMCs or T cells enriched from blood (not recorded which). The receptor source for this set is a man aged 35 to 55 who had recovered from COVID-19.

The chain is built from TRBV7-2 and TRBJ1-1; D might be TRBD1 (5 bases). Germline values: CDR1 SGHTA, CDR2 FQGNSA. Trimming shortened V by 5 bases and J by 4 bases, and 20 bases separated the two germline ends. The CDR3 runs 16 residues. CDR3 DNA: TGTGCCAGCAGCCCCGGCGGGGTATTGGGGGGCACTGAAGCTTTCTTT. It specifies CASSPGGVLGGTEAFF.

The chain combines TRBV7-9 with TRBJ1-5; D gene ambiguous. This CDR3 spans 16 amino acids. Germline loops: CDR1 SEHNR, CDR2 FQNEAQ (reference sequence). Trimming pared 1 base from V and 3 bases from J, leaving 13 bases between. CDR3 sequence (DNA): TGTGCCAGCAGCTTAGATGGACTGGGAACCAATCAGCCCCAGCATTTT. It specifies CASSLDGLGTNQPQHF.

V and J are TRBV7-3 and TRBJ2-5, with TRBD2 as a possible D gene (5 bases). Germline CDR1 and CDR2: SGHTA and FQGTGA. V was pared by 2 bases and J by 7 bases, with 14 bases between. The CDR3 totals 14 residues. DNA of the CDR3: TGTGCCAGCAGCTTAGCAGGTGGTGAGGGGACCCAGTACTTC. Its translation: CASSLAGGEGTQYF. Filled out from reference TRBV7-3 and TRBJ2-5, the complete variable domain reads GAGVSQTPSNKVTEKGKYVELRCDPISGHTALYWYRQSLGQGPEFLIYFQGTGAADDSGLPNDRFFAVRPEGSVSTLKIQRTERGDSAVYLCASSLAGGEGTQYFGPGTRLLVL.

The gene calls are TRBV28 and TRBJ1-3; D not certain. The CDR3 is 14 amino acids. Between the trimmed V and J ends, which lost 8 bases and 1 base, there was a span of 12 bases. The germline gives CDR1 MDHEN, CDR2 SYDVKM. CDR3 coding DNA: TGTGCCAGCCAGGCCCCCCAGTCTGGAAACACCATATATTTT. Translation: CASQAPQSGNTIYF.

The chain combines TRBV2 with TRBJ1-3; the D is unclear. Per germline, CDR1 SNHLY and CDR2 FYNNEI. Trimming cost V 2 bases and J 0 bases, with 14 bases left between them. The CDR3 extends over 17 amino acids. CDR3 region: CASSEKPGGYSGNTIYF. CDR3 bases: TGTGCCAGCAGTGAAAAGCCGGGCGGGTACTCTGGAAACACCATATATTTT.